The clone carrying this TCR beta chain has more than one count but fewer than ten. This specimen comes from a study of blood T cell repertoires in COVID-19. Libraries were prepared by immunoSEQ multiplex PCR; TCRdb keeps only in-frame clonotypes and omits some of them. The table has some 180,000 clones, 76% seen once. There are 13 residues in the CDR3. V lost 3 bases and J lost 2, with 7 bases in between. The germline CDR1 and CDR2 sequences are WNHNN and SYGVQD (reference sequence). This receptor was identified in a woman aged 45-65 years with active or convalescent COVID-19. V is TRBV10-1 and J is TRBJ1-2, with a weak D call TRBD1 (6 bases). Source material: peripheral blood. The CDR3 DNA reads TGCGCCAGCAGTGAAAGGGGGAACTATGGCTACACCTTC. Its translation is CASSERGNYGYTF.